Listed here are 6 T cell receptor beta chains from one sample, sequenced in a study of PD-1 blockade in classical Hodgkin lymphoma. TCRdb's table, derived via immunoSEQ multiplex PCR, lists solely in-frame clones and lacks some. The sample lists some 35,000 clones, over 75% occurring once. All patients experienced relapse after autologous stem cell transplantation, and brentuximab vedotin exposure was variable. With magnetic negative selection, CD4+ T cells were purified from PBMCs that had been thawed. The sample consisted of CD4+ T cells from blood, taken at baseline. All receptors derive from a human donor with classical Hodgkin lymphoma.

The chain carries TRBV7-8 and TRBJ2-7; 9 bases match TRBD2. CDR3 size: 16 residues. J lost 3 bases, V lost 4 bases, and 10 bases had no gene match. Germline V CDR1 and CDR2: SGHVS, FQNEAQ. The CDR3, as DNA: TGTGCCAGCAGCTCTCGGAGACTAGCGGCTTACTACGAGCAGTACTTC. Protein: CASSSRRLAAYYEQYF. The whole variable domain, remainder taken from reference TRBV7-8 and TRBJ2-7, is GAGVSQSPRYKVAKRGQDVALRCDPISGHVSLFWYQQALGQGPEFLTYFQNEAQLDKSGLPSDRFFAERPEGSVSTLKIQRTQQEDSAVYLCASSSRRLAAYYEQYFGPGTRLTVT.

This chain uses TRBV4-1 with TRBJ2-1, with 10 bases identical to TRBD2. Unmatched junction bases numbered 4, after V lost 3 bases and J lost 2 bases. CDR3 size: 16 residues. The V gene's germline CDR1 is MGHRA and CDR2 YSYEKL. The CDR3 protein is CASSHRLAGAYNEQFF. DNA for the CDR3: TGCGCCAGCAGCCACCGGCTAGCGGGGGCCTACAATGAGCAGTTCTTC.

The gene calls are TRBV4-2 and TRBJ2-5, with TRBD1 as a possible D gene (5 bases). The CDR3 is 15 amino acids. Germline V gives CDR1 LGHNA, CDR2 YNFKEQ. V gave up 2 bases and J gave up 9 bases, with 19 bases separating them. The CDR3 DNA follows: TGTGCCAGCAGCCAATTTTCGCGCCAGGGTCAATCCCAGTACTTC. Protein sequence: CASSQFSRQGQSQYF.

The J gene is TRBJ2-5, the V gene TRBV5-6; D not resolved. V was cut by 0 bases and J by 3 bases, with 9 bases left in between. The CDR3 has 14 residues. Germline lookup yields CDR1 SGHDT and CDR2 YYEEEE. CDR3 region: CASSLVNSEETQYF. CDR3 sequence (DNA): TGTGCCAGCAGCTTGGTCAACAGTGAAGAGACCCAGTACTTC.

The chain joins TRBV7-9 to TRBJ1-5; D not resolved. This CDR3 region has 15 residues. The germline V gene encodes CDR1 SEHNR and CDR2 FQNEAQ (reference sequence). The V end was cut by 1 base, the J end by 2 bases, with 9 bases between. The CDR3 loop is CASSLGTAGNQPQHF. CDR3 coding DNA: TGTGCCAGCAGCTTAGGGACCGCGGGCAATCAGCCCCAGCATTTT.

The chain employs TRBV30 and TRBJ2-1, with 11 bases identical to TRBD1. After removal of 5 bases from V and 7 bases from J, the junction contained 10 bases not matched to a gene. CDR1 is GTSNPN, CDR2 SVGIG, per germline (reference sequence). The CDR3 consists of 15 residues. CDR3 loop: CAWLPWDRGLNEQFF. CDR3 nucleotide sequence: TGTGCCTGGCTGCCTTGGGACAGGGGGTTGAATGAGCAGTTCTTC.